Listed below are T cell receptor beta chains from one sample, sequenced in a study of T cells in Graves' hyperthyroidism and ophthalmopathy. TCRdb re-derived calls from the multiplex PCR reads in MiXCR, one entry per CDR3 protein. The data show about 270,000 distinct CDR3 sequences, approximately 20% seen once. Sample: blood. These receptors all stem from a young man with Graves' ophthalmopathy. CDR3s include the opening cysteine and the closing phenylalanine or tryptophan. The D gene is left open where the match is weak. The size of a clone is reported for some rows only, either as once, few or many, or as a class for expanded clones.

j_call v_call d_call clone_size cdr3_nt cdr3_aa
TRBJ1-6 TRBV12-3/TRBV12-4 . many TGTGCCAGCAGTTTTTCGGGACGGAGCTATTTGGGTGTATATCCCCTCCACTTT CASSFSGRSYLGVYPLHF
TRBJ1-5 TRBV27 . . TGTGCCAGCAGCCAAGCATCAGGCGTCGGGATGAGCAATCAGCCCCAGCATTTT CASSQASGVGMSNQPQHF
TRBJ1-5 TRBV7-8 . . TGTGCCAGCAGCTTAGACAGGGTGCGTACACAGCCCCAGCATTTT CASSLDRVRTQPQHF
TRBJ1-1 TRBV13 . many TGTGCCAGCAGCGCAGAGAACACTGAAGCTTTCTTT CASSAENTEAFF
TRBJ2-3 TRBV7-2 . many TGTGCCAGCAGCCCAAGGGGGTCAGGGCGCCCCACAGATACGCAGTATTTT CASSPRGSGRPTDTQYF
TRBJ1-6 TRBV3-1 . few TGTGCCAGCAAATATAATGGGCAGCAGAATTCACCCCTCCACTTT CASKYNGQQNSPLHF
TRBJ2-1 TRBV19 TRBD2 few TGTGCCAGTAGTATAGCGGGAGGGTCCTACAATGAGCAGTTCTTC CASSIAGGSYNEQFF
TRBJ2-6 TRBV11-3 TRBD2 few TGTGCCAGCAGCCCGGGACTAGCGGGACAGTACTCTGGGGCCAACGTCCTGACTTTC CASSPGLAGQYSGANVLTF
TRBJ2-7 TRBV29-1 TRBD2 many TGCAGCGCCCAGCGGGAGGTCGAGCAGTACTTC CSAQREVEQYF
TRBJ2-7 TRBV11-3 TRBD2 few TGTGCCAGCAGTTGGACTAGCGGGAGTATTGAGCAGTACTTC CASSWTSGSIEQYF
TRBJ2-1 TRBV20-1 TRBD2 many TGCAGTGCTAAGAGTCTAGCGGGAGGTTCGTACAATGAGCAGTTCTTC CSAKSLAGGSYNEQFF
TRBJ2-6 TRBV11-3 TRBD1 few TGTGCCATTGGGACAGAATCCTCTGGGGCCAACGTCCTGACTTTC CAIGTESSGANVLTF
TRBJ2-1 TRBV3-1 . . TGTGCCAGCAGCCTTAGAGGGGGCGGGAGTTTCAATGAGCAGTTCTTC CASSLRGGGSFNEQFF
TRBJ2-5 TRBV3-1 TRBD2 . TGTGCCAGCAGTACTAGCGGGAGACTCCAAGAGACCCAGTACTTC CASSTSGRLQETQYF
TRBJ1-2 TRBV11-1 . . TGTGCCAGCACAGAACGGGGATTCGACTATGGCTACACCTTC CASTERGFDYGYTF
TRBJ2-7 TRBV11-2 TRBD1 . TGTGCCAGCAGGGCAACAGGGGCTGGAGAGCAGTACTTC CASRATGAGEQYF
TRBJ2-7 TRBV2 . . TGTGCCAGTTATCCGGGGGAGGCGGCCTACGAGCAGTACTTC CASYPGEAAYEQYF
TRBJ2-1 TRBV5-1 . . TGTGCCAGCACCAAGACTAGTACCCGCGTCTATGAGCAGTTCTTC CASTKTSTRVYEQFF
TRBJ2-6 TRBV6-2/TRBV6-3 . . TGTGCCATTTCATCCCGCCCGGGGTCCGGGGCCAACGTCCTGACTTTC CAISSRPGSGANVLTF
TRBJ2-3 TRBV6-2/TRBV6-3 . few TGTGCCAGCATCCCGGGGTCCCTCCTCGGAGGTACGCAGTATTTT CASIPGSLLGGTQYF
TRBJ1-1 TRBV28 . many TGTGCCAGCAACATCGATCCGGCCGGCACTGAAGCTTTCTTT CASNIDPAGTEAFF
TRBJ2-5 TRBV3-1 TRBD1 . TGTGCCAGCAGTGAACAGGGGGGAGCGCAAGAGACCCAGTACTTC CASSEQGGAQETQYF
TRBJ2-3 TRBV7-9 TRBD2 many TGTGCCAGCAGCTCCCGAGCGGGAGAGGGCACAGATACGCAGTATTTT CASSSRAGEGTDTQYF
TRBJ2-6 TRBV3-1 . . TGTGCCAGCAGTGTGAGGAGCTCTGGGGCCAACGTCCTGACTTTC CASSVRSSGANVLTF
TRBJ1-5 TRBV29-1 TRBD1 few TGCAGCGTTGGGTTGGGACAGAGCAATCAGCCCCAGCATTTT CSVGLGQSNQPQHF
TRBJ1-2 TRBV20-1 . . TGCAGTGCTAGAGTTTCCAGGGAGAGCCATGGCTACACCTTC CSARVSRESHGYTF
TRBJ2-1 TRBV11-2 TRBD2 many TGTGCCAGCAGCTTCGCGGGAGGGCCAAATGAGCAGTTCTTC CASSFAGGPNEQFF
TRBJ2-1 TRBV9 . many TGTGCCAGCAGCGCGGGACAAGACTACTACAATGAGCAGTTCTTC CASSAGQDYYNEQFF
TRBJ1-5 TRBV28 . many TGTGCCAGCAGTTTCCTTCCGGGGCAGCCCCAGCATTTT CASSFLPGQPQHF
TRBJ2-7 TRBV11-2 TRBD1 many TGTGCCAGCAGCTTAGAAAGGACAGGGAACAACGAGCAGTACTTC CASSLERTGNNEQYF
TRBJ2-1 TRBV24-1 . many TGTGCCACCAGTGCTCAGGGTTCGGTCAATGAGCAGTTCTTC CATSAQGSVNEQFF
TRBJ2-1 TRBV28 TRBD2 . TGTGCCAGCCTCTTGGTGGCTAGCGGGAGGGGTGAGCAGTTCTTC CASLLVASGRGEQFF
TRBJ2-7 TRBV30 . many TGTGCCTGGAGTGTACTTTGGGACAACTCCTACGAGCAGTACTTC CAWSVLWDNSYEQYF
TRBJ2-3 TRBV12-3/TRBV12-4 TRBD2 . TGTGCCAGCAGTTCGGGGACTAGCGGATACACAGATACGCAGTATTTT CASSSGTSGYTDTQYF
TRBJ2-1 TRBV14 . . TGTGCCAGCAGTCCCCGACTATCTGGCAATGAGCAGTTCTTC CASSPRLSGNEQFF
TRBJ2-1 TRBV28 . . TGTGCCAGCAGTTGGGGGTCTGCGGGGGAGCAGTTCTTC CASSWGSAGEQFF
TRBJ2-1 TRBV20-1 . few TGCAGTGCTAGGTGGGGCTCCTACAATGAGCAGTTCTTC CSARWGSYNEQFF
TRBJ2-1 TRBV29-1 . few TGCAGCGTTGATATGGAGAGTCGCAGTAGGCATGAGCAGTTCTTC CSVDMESRSRHEQFF
TRBJ2-5 TRBV12-3/TRBV12-4 . few TGTGCCAGCAGTCCCGACTTTGGCCTAGAGACCCAGTACTTC CASSPDFGLETQYF
TRBJ1-1 TRBV14 TRBD1 . TGTGCCAGCAGCCAAGTCAGGGGGGCGCTGAACACTGAAGCTTTCTTT CASSQVRGALNTEAFF
TRBJ2-1 TRBV12-3/TRBV12-4 . . TGTGCCAGCACCGGGCCATCCAAGTCCTACAATGAGCAGTTCTTC CASTGPSKSYNEQFF